This T cell receptor (beta chain) was identified during a study of blood T cell repertoires in COVID-19. Points on this clone: Different DNA sequences within this sample yield the same CDR3.

The study drew participants aged 18 to 89 years from roughly 25 US areas. Each exposed participant met a COVID-19 case in the 2 weeks preceding study entry. Authors' data handling: Reference gene primer amplification gave estimated nucleated cell counts. Using immunoSEQ multiplex PCR, the repertoire was profiled, and TCRdb retains in-frame clones only, with some absent. That table supplies the V and J calls and clone size; D and trimming were determined from the DNA. This table holds about 350,000 clones, almost 90% found once. V lost 2 bases to trimming and J lost 5 bases, with 10 bases between them. CDR1 and CDR2 (germline): SGHRS, YFSETQ. The CDR3 is 14 residues long.

Sample: PBMCs or T cells enriched from blood (not recorded which). This chain connects TRBV5-1 to TRBJ1-4; D is perhaps TRBD1 (6 bases). The sequence derives from a woman in her 30s who had been exposed to COVID-19. CDR3 sequence: CASSLGQGNEKLFF. Here the CDR3 DNA reads TGCGCCAGCAGCTTAGGGCAGGGGAATGAAAAACTGTTTTTT.